This T cell receptor (beta chain) originates from a study of T-cell memory formation after mild COVID-19. As for the study in general: TCR clusters largely stayed donor specific. Study-wide results and limits: Within pre-infection memory, some responding clones were found, suggesting cross-reactive memory joined.

CDR3 length equals 14 residues. V was trimmed by 1 base and J by 2 bases, leaving 8 bases between them. From 5'RACE with constant-segment primers came TCR alpha and TCR beta cDNA libraries that carried sample barcodes and UMIs. TCRdb itself ran the 5' RACE reads through MiXCR, one entry per CDR3 protein. This sample has 120,000 to 150,000 distinct CDR3 sequences, with about 14% found just once. In this sample, this clonotype turned up a few times. Its target is unknown. Input material: PBMCs or a T cell subset sorted from them (not recorded which). The chain is built from TRBV23-1 and TRBJ1-2; D is unresolved. TRBV23-1 is known as an ORF, though its function is uncertain. The clonotype comes from an adult woman who had mild COVID-19 (a few samples of this study predate the infection). Cell type and time point are not known. The CDR3 region has the DNA TGCGCCAGCAGTCAATGGTCCGGGAACTATGGCTACACCTTC. This encodes CASSQWSGNYGYTF.